This paragraph reports one T cell receptor (beta chain). These data belong to a study of control samples from healthy donors and cancer patients. From germline, CDR1 is SGHKS and CDR2 YYEKEE (reference sequence). The CDR3 contains 15 residues. V lost 6 bases and J lost 2, with 15 bases in between. Profiled with immunoSEQ multiplex PCR; TCRdb holds only in-frame clones, not every one. The sample records more than 110,000 clones, approximately 86% being singletons. The TCR was taken from a woman in her twenties or thirties in good health. The V gene is TRBV5-5, the J gene TRBJ2-1, with D perhaps TRBD2 (7 bases). Sequencing was carried out using blood. The CDR3 DNA is TGTGCCAGCATCAAGGGGGGGCTTACCTACAATGAGCAGTTCTTC. This sequence encodes CASIKGGLTYNEQFF.